This is a list of T cell receptor beta chains from one sample in a study of sequential checkpoint blockade in melanoma. TCRdb keeps only in-frame clones here, not all; method: immunoSEQ multiplex PCR. Among around 5,200 clones listed, 70% to 85% were seen once. Here the sequenced sample was CD8+ T cells sorted from blood (inferred from file names), taken from a patient given nivolumab and ipilimumab in sequence. Every receptor here comes from a human patient with melanoma. Some clones in this sample may be carry-over from other donors' samples. Both conserved end residues are part of each CDR3. A D gene is named only where the DNA matches it firmly. Clone sizes are given selectively: once, few, many, or a class where the clone is expanded.

J	D	V	size	DNA	CDR3
TRBJ1-1	TRBD1	TRBV10-2	.	TGCGCCAGCAGTCAGGGGGCGAGGACTGAAGCTTTCTTT	CASSQGARTEAFF
TRBJ2-5	TRBD1	TRBV6-5	.	TGTGCCAGCAGTGGGACAGGGGCCCCCGAGACCCAGTACTTC	CASSGTGAPETQYF
TRBJ2-2	TRBD2	TRBV4-2	.	TGTGCCAGCAGCCAAGATTGGTCGGGGGGATTCACCGGGGAGCTGTTTTTT	CASSQDWSGGFTGELFF
TRBJ1-1	.	TRBV9	.	TGTGCCAGCAGCGCGAGGGTCAAGAACACTGAAGCTTTCTTT	CASSARVKNTEAFF
TRBJ1-6	TRBD1	TRBV9	.	TGTGCCAGCAGCGGGGGGGACAGGGGAAATTATAATTCCCCCCTCCACTTT	CASSGGDRGNYNSPLHF
TRBJ2-7	TRBD1	TRBV27	.	TGTGCCAGCAGTTTACCGGGACAGGGCTTCTACGAGCAGTACTTC	CASSLPGQGFYEQYF
TRBJ1-2	TRBD1	TRBV2	.	TGTGCCAGCAGTCAAGACAGGGACTATGGCTACACCTTC	CASSQDRDYGYTF
TRBJ2-3	TRBD2	TRBV9	.	TGTGCCAGCAGCGTAGAACGGAGCGGGGGGGCAATCGATACGCAGTATTTT	CASSVERSGGAIDTQYF
TRBJ2-7	TRBD1	TRBV7-2	.	TGTGCCAGCAGCTTAGCGGGACAGGGGAGGTACGAGCAGTACTTC	CASSLAGQGRYEQYF
TRBJ1-1	.	TRBV7-2	.	TGCGCCAGCAGCCATTCAGAGGGAACTGAAGCTTTCTTT	CASSHSEGTEAFF
TRBJ2-5	TRBD2	TRBV9	.	TGTGCCAGCAGCGTCGGACTAGGTCAAGAGACCCAGTACTTC	CASSVGLGQETQYF
TRBJ2-7	TRBD1	TRBV2	.	TGTGCCAGCAGTGAGGGGACAGGCTACGAGCAGTACTTC	CASSEGTGYEQYF
TRBJ1-1	.	TRBV5-1	.	TGCGCCAGCAGCCGAGGAGGACCCCACAACACTGAAGCTTTCTTT	CASSRGGPHNTEAFF
TRBJ1-2	.	TRBV9	.	TGTGCCAGCAGCGTAGAGGAGAGGGAAGGCTATGGCTACACCTTC	CASSVEEREGYGYTF
TRBJ1-2	.	TRBV7-8	.	TGTGCCAGCAGCCCTAGGGGGGGTCTTTACTATGGCTACACCTTC	CASSPRGGLYYGYTF
TRBJ2-3	.	TRBV5-1	once	TGCGCCAGCAGCATGGAAGTACCACGGGATACGCAGTATTTT	CASSMEVPRDTQYF
TRBJ2-1	TRBD2	TRBV2	.	TGTGCCAGCAGGACCCCTAGCGGGGCTTTCTACAATGAGCAGTTCTTC	CASRTPSGAFYNEQFF
TRBJ2-7	.	TRBV5-1	.	TGCGCCAGCAGCTTGGGCGGGACGGGCACCTACGAGCAGTACTTC	CASSLGGTGTYEQYF
TRBJ2-3	.	TRBV6-6	few	TGTGCCAGCAGTTACCCCCCGGATACGCAGTATTTT	CASSYPPDTQYF
TRBJ2-3	.	TRBV7-6	few	TGTGCCAGCAGCTTCACTCAGAGGGGCACAGATACGCAGTATTTT	CASSFTQRGTDTQYF
TRBJ2-7	TRBD1	TRBV10-3	once	TGTGCCATCAGTGAGAGACAGGGGGTTGACGAGCAGTACTTC	CAISERQGVDEQYF
TRBJ1-2	.	TRBV9	.	TGTGCCAGCAGCTCGGGAGGGTCCGGCTACACCTTC	CASSSGGSGYTF
TRBJ2-1	.	TRBV5-6	.	TGTGCCAGCAGCTTAGGACAGAGTAGAAATGAGCAGTTCTTC	CASSLGQSRNEQFF
TRBJ1-3	.	TRBV4-1	.	TGCGCCAGCAGCCAGAGGGGGATGGTCTCTGGAAACACCATATATTTT	CASSQRGMVSGNTIYF
TRBJ1-1	.	TRBV6-6	medium-sized	TGTGCCAGCAGTCGCGGAGTTACTGAAGCTTTCTTT	CASSRGVTEAFF
TRBJ1-4	.	TRBV9	.	TGTGCCAGCAGCGTAGAAGCGACAACTAATGAAAAACTGTTTTTT	CASSVEATTNEKLFF
TRBJ1-5	TRBD1	TRBV6-5	.	TGTGCCAGCAGTTACGGACAGGGAAGCAATCAGCCCCAGCATTTT	CASSYGQGSNQPQHF
TRBJ2-6	TRBD1	TRBV7-9	.	TGTGCCAGCAGCTTGGACAGGACTGGGGCCAACGTCCTGACTTTC	CASSLDRTGANVLTF
TRBJ2-5	TRBD2	TRBV7-8	.	TGTGCCAGCAGCTTTGGAGCGGGGGAGACCCAGTACTTC	CASSFGAGETQYF
TRBJ1-6	.	TRBV21-1	few	TGTGCCAGCAGCAAAGAGAGGGTAGGAGATAATTCACCCCTCCACTTT	CASSKERVGDNSPLHF
TRBJ1-6	.	TRBV4-3	.	TGCGCCAGCAGCCCCAGCTTGGAGGGCTCACCCCTCCACTTT	CASSPSLEGSPLHF
TRBJ2-6	TRBD1	TRBV23-1	once	TGCGCCAGCAGTCAAACCTCGGACAGGGATACGACTGGGGCCAACGTCCTGACTTTC	CASSQTSDRDTTGANVLTF
TRBJ2-2	TRBD1	TRBV7-8	.	TGTGCCAGCAGCCCCCGACAGGGGCGGACCGGGGAGCTGTTTTTT	CASSPRQGRTGELFF
TRBJ2-5	TRBD1	TRBV15	.	TGTGCCACCAGCCCCCGACCCCAAGGACAGGGGGGAGAGACCCAGTACTTC	CATSPRPQGQGGETQYF
TRBJ2-7	TRBD1	TRBV6-5	.	TGTGCCAGCAGTTACTCGGAGGACAGGGTCCACGAGCAGTACTTC	CASSYSEDRVHEQYF
TRBJ1-3	.	TRBV4-1	.	TGCGCCAGCTCCCAGGGGACTGGAAACACCATATATTTT	CASSQGTGNTIYF
TRBJ1-1	TRBD1	TRBV19	.	TGTGCCAGCAAAGACAGGGGGTTGACTGAAGCTTTCTTT	CASKDRGLTEAFF
TRBJ2-7	TRBD1	TRBV27	.	TGTGCCAGCAGTTTACCGGGACAGGGCTTCTACGAGCAGTACTTC	CASSLPGQGFYEQYF
TRBJ2-7	TRBD1	TRBV4-3	.	TGCGCCAGCAGCCTTAGGACAGGGGGCCCCTACGAGCAGTACTTC	CASSLRTGGPYEQYF
TRBJ1-5	TRBD1	TRBV27	.	TGTGCCAGCAGTTCCTACGCTGGGACAGGGAATCAGCCCCAGCATTTT	CASSSYAGTGNQPQHF
TRBJ2-7	TRBD1	TRBV11-1	.	TGTGCCAGCAGCTTCGACCGGGACAGGGGGTTCTACGAGCAGTACTTC	CASSFDRDRGFYEQYF
TRBJ1-6	.	TRBV4-2	.	TGTGCCAGCAGCCAACCTTTTGCGAAGTTATATAATTCACCCCTCCACTTT	CASSQPFAKLYNSPLHF
TRBJ2-3	TRBD2	TRBV5-1	.	TGCGCCAGCAGCTTGAGACTAGCGGGGGACCTGACTAGCACAGATACGCAGTATTTT	CASSLRLAGDLTSTDTQYF
TRBJ2-1	TRBD1	TRBV27	.	TGTGCCAGCAGTCCCACAGGGGGGGAGCAGTTCTTC	CASSPTGGEQFF
TRBJ2-5	.	TRBV9	.	TGTGCCAGCAGAGGGGTCGGAGAGACCCAGTACTTC	CASRGVGETQYF
TRBJ1-1	.	TRBV4-3	.	TGCGCCAGCAGCCAAGATGGACTGGCCGCTGAAGCTTTCTTT	CASSQDGLAAEAFF
TRBJ1-1	.	TRBV27	.	TGTGCCAGCAGTTTATCGGCACTGAACACTGAAGCTTTCTTT	CASSLSALNTEAFF
TRBJ2-7	.	TRBV5-1	.	TGCGCCAGCAGCTTAAGGGACACCCGCGTCTACGAGCAGTACTTC	CASSLRDTRVYEQYF
TRBJ2-4	.	TRBV2	.	TGTGCCAGCAGTGAAGGCGTCTTAGCGCTTCTTCAAAACATTCAGTACTTC	CASSEGVLALLQNIQYF
TRBJ1-3	.	TRBV9	.	TGTGCCAGCAGCGACGCAGGGGACTCTGGAAACACCATATATTTT	CASSDAGDSGNTIYF
TRBJ1-5	.	TRBV4-1	.	TGCGCCAGCAGCCAAGAATGGCCCGTTAGCAATCAGCCCCAGCATTTT	CASSQEWPVSNQPQHF
TRBJ2-1	TRBD2	TRBV27	.	TGTGCCAGCAGTCCCATCGGGGGGGGCGACAATGAGCAGTTCTTC	CASSPIGGGDNEQFF
TRBJ1-2	TRBD1	TRBV7-9	few	TGTGCCAGCAGCTTAGAGGAACAGGGGAGTGTAGGCTACACCTTC	CASSLEEQGSVGYTF
TRBJ1-1	.	TRBV4-1	once	TGCGCCAGCAGCCCAAGGCAGGGGACAAACACTGAAGCTTTCTTT	CASSPRQGTNTEAFF